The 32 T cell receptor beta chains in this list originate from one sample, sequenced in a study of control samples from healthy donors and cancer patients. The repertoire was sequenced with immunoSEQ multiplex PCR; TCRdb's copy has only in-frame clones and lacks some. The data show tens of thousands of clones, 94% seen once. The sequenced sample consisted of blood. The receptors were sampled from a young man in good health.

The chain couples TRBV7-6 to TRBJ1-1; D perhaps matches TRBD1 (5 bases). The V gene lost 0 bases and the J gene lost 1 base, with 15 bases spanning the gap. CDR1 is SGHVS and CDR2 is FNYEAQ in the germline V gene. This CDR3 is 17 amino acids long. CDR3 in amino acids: CASSLAVTAGGNTEAFF. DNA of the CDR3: TGTGCCAGCAGCTTAGCGGTTACAGCCGGGGGGAACACTGAAGCTTTCTTT. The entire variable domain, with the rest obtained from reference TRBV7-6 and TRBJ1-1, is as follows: GAGVSQSPRYKVTKRGQDVALRCDPISGHVSLYWYRQALGQGPEFLTYFNYEAQQDKSGLPNDRFSAERPEGSISTLTIQRTEQRDSAMYRCASSLAVTAGGNTEAFFGQGTRLTVV.

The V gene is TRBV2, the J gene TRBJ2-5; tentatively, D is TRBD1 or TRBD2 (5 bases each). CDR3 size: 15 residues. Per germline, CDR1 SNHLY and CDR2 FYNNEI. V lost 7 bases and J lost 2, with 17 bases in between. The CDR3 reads CASKNRDGSQETQYF. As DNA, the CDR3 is TGTGCCAGCAAAAATCGGGACGGATCTCAAGAGACCCAGTACTTC.

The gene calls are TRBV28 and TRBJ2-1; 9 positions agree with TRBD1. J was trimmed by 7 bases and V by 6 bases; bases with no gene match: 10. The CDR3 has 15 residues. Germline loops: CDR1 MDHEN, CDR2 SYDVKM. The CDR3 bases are TGTGCCAGCAGCTACCCGGGACAGGGAGTGAATGAGCAGTTCTTC. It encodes CASSYPGQGVNEQFF.

CDR3 sequence: CASSFETGQRKQYF. CDR3 in DNA: TGTGCCAGCAGCTTTGAGACAGGACAACGGAAGCAGTACTTC. The J gene is TRBJ2-7, the V gene TRBV7-2; TRBD1 is a possible D gene (6 bases). Germline V gene sequence: CDR1 SGHTA, CDR2 FQGNSA. This CDR3 is built from 14 residues. V gave up 3 bases and J gave up 8 bases, with 17 bases separating them. The full variable domain, completed using reference TRBV7-2 and TRBJ2-7, is GAGVSQSPSNKVTEKGKDVELRCDPISGHTALYWYRQSLGQGLEFLIYFQGNSAPDKSGLPSDRFSAERTGGSVSTLTIQRTQQEDSAVYLCASSFETGQRKQYFGPGTRLTVT.

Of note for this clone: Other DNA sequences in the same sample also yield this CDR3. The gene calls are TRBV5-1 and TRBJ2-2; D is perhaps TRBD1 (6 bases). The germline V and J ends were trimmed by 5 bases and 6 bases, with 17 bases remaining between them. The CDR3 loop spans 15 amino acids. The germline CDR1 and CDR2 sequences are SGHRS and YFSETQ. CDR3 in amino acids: CASRWGREGAGELFF. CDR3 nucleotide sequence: TGCGCCAGCAGGTGGGGGCGAGAGGGAGCCGGGGAGCTGTTTTTT.

The CDR3 DNA sequence: TGTGCCAGCAGTTACTCGTACACCTCCCGCGGCTACACCTTC. The encoded protein is CASSYSYTSRGYTF. The chain carries TRBV6-5 and TRBJ1-2, with no clear D. CDR1 and CDR2 (germline): MNHEY, SVGAGI. The CDR3 sequence is 14 residues long. V lost 0 bases and J 8 bases, leaving 13 bases between the germline ends.

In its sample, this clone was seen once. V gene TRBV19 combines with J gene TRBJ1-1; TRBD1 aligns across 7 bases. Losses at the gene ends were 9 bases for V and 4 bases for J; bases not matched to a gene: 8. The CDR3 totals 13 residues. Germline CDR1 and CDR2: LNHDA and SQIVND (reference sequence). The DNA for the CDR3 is TGTGCCAGCAGATTAGACAGGGCCACTGAAGCTTTCTTT. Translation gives CASRLDRATEAFF. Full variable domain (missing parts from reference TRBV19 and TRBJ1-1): DGGITQSPKYLFRKEGQNVTLSCEQNLNHDAMYWYRQDPGQGLRLIYYSQIVNDFQKGDIAEGYSVSREKKESFPLTVTSAQKNPTAFYLCASRLDRATEAFFGQGTRLTVV.

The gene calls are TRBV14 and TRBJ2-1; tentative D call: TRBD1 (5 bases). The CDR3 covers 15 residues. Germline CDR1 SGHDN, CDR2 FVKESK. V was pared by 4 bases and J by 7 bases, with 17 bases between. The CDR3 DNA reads TGTGCCAGCAGCCTCCTGGGCAGGGTGACAAATGAGCAGTTCTTC. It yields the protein CASSLLGRVTNEQFF.

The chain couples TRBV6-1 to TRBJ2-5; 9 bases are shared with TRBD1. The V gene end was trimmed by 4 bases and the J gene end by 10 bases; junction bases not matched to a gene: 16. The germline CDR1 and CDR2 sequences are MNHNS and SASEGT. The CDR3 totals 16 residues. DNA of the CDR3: TGTGCCAGCAGTGGGGACGCGACAGGGGGAACCGGGGACCAGTACTTC. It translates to CASSGDATGGTGDQYF.

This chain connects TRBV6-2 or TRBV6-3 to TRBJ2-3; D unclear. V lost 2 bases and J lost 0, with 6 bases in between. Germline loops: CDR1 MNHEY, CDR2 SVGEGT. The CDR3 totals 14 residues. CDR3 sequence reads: CASSYSASTDTQYF. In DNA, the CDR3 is TGTGCCAGCAGTTACAGTGCTAGCACAGATACGCAGTATTTT.

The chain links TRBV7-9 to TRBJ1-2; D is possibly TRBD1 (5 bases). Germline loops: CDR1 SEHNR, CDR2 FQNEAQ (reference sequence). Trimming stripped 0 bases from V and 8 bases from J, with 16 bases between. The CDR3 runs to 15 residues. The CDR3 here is CASSLARGTGRGYTF. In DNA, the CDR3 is TGTGCCAGCAGCTTAGCGAGAGGGACGGGCCGGGGCTACACCTTC.

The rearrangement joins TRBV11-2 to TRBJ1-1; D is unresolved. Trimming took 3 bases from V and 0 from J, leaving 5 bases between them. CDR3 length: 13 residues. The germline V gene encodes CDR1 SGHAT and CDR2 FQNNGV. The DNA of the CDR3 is TGTGCCAGCAGCTTCGCCATGAACACTGAAGCTTTCTTT. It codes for CASSFAMNTEAFF.

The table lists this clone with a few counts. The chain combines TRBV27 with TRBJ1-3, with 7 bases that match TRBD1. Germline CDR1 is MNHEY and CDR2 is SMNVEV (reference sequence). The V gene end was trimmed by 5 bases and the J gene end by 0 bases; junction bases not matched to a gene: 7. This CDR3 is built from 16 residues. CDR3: CASSQSRTGSGNTIYF. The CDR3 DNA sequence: TGTGCCAGCAGTCAATCCCGGACAGGCTCTGGAAACACCATATATTTT.

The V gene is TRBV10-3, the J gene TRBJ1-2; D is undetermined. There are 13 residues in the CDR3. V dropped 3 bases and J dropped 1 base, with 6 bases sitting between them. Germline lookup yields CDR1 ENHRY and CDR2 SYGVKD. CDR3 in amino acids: CAISDRDNYGYTF. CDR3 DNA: TGTGCCATCAGTGATAGGGATAACTATGGCTACACCTTC.

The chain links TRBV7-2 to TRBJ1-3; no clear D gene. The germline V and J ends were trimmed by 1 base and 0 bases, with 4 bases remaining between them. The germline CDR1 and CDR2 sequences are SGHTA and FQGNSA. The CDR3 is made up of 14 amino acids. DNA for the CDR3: TGTGCCAGCAGCTTAGTTGCCTCTGGAAACACCATATATTTT. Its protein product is CASSLVASGNTIYF.

The CDR3 protein is CASSGEGNSPLHF. CDR3 in DNA: TGTGCCAGCAGTGGAGAGGGTAATTCACCCCTCCACTTT. The J gene is TRBJ1-6, the V gene TRBV2; D gene ambiguous. CDR3 length: 13 residues. The germline gives CDR1 SNHLY, CDR2 FYNNEI. V dropped 4 bases and J dropped 6 bases, with 7 bases sitting between them.

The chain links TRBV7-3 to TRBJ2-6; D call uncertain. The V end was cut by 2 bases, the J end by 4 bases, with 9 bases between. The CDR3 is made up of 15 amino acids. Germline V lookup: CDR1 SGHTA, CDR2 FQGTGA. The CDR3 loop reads CASSLGWAGANVLTF. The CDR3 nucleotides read TGTGCCAGCAGCTTAGGGTGGGCCGGGGCCAACGTCCTGACTTTC.

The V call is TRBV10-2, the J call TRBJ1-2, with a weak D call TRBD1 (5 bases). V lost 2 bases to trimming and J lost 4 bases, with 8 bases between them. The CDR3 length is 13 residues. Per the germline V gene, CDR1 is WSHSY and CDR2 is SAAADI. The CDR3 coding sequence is TGCGCCAGCAGTGAGGGGAGGGGCTATGGCTACACCTTC. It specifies CASSEGRGYGYTF.

Here the CDR3 DNA reads TGTGCCATCAGTGAGACTAGCGGGACCCCCAGTGACAATGAGCAGTTCTTC. Translated: CAISETSGTPSDNEQFF. V usage is TRBV10-3 and J usage is TRBJ2-1, with 10 bases lining up with TRBD2. Per the germline V gene, CDR1 is ENHRY and CDR2 is SYGVKD. This CDR3 spans 17 amino acids. The ends lost 2 bases at V and 5 bases at J; junction bases unmatched: 9.

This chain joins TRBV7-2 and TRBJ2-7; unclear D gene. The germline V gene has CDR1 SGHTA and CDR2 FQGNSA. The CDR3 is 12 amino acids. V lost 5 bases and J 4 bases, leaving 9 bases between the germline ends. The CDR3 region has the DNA TGTGCCAGCAGCGCAAGTTTGTACGAGCAGTACTTC. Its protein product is CASSASLYEQYF.

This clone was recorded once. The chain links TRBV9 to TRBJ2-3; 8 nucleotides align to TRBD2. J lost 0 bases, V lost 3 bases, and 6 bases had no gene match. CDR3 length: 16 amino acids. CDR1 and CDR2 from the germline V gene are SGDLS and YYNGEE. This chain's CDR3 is CASSEGLEASTDTQYF. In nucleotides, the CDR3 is TGTGCCAGCAGCGAGGGACTAGAAGCTAGCACAGATACGCAGTATTTT.

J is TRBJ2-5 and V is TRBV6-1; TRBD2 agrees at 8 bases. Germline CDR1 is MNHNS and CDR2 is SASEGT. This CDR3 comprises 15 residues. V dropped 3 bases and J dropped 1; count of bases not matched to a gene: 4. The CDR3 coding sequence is TGTGCCAGCAGTGACATCCGGGAGGGCCAAGAGACCCAGTACTTC. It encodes CASSDIREGQETQYF.

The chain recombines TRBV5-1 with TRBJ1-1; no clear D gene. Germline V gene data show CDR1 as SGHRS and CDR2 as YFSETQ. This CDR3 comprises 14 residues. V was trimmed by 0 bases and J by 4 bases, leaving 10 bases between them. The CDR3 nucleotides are TGCGCCAGCAGCTTGGCGGACGAAGTCACTGAAGCTTTCTTT. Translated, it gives CASSLADEVTEAFF. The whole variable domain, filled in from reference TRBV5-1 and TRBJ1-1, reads KAGVTQTPRYLIKTRGQQVTLSCSPISGHRSVSWYQQTPGQGLQFLFEYFSETQRNKGNFPGRFSGRQFSNSRSEMNVSTLELGDSALYLCASSLADEVTEAFFGQGTRLTVV.

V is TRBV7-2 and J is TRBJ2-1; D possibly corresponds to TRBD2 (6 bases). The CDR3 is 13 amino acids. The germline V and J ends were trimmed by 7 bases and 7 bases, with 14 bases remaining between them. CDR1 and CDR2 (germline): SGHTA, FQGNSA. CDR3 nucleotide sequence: TGTGCCAGCATCTATCGGGCGGGGAATGAGCAGTTCTTC. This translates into CASIYRAGNEQFF.

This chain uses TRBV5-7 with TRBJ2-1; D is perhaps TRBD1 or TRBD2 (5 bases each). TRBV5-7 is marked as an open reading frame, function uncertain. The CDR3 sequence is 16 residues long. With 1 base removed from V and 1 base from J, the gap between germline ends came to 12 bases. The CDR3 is CASSLKGRTSYNEQFF. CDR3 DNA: TGTGCCAGCAGCTTGAAGGGACGGACTTCCTACAATGAGCAGTTCTTC.

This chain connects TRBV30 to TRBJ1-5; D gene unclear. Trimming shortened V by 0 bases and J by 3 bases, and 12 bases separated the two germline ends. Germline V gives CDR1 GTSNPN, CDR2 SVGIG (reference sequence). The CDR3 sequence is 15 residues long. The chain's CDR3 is CAWSVGLWANQPQHF. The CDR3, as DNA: TGTGCCTGGAGTGTCGGATTGTGGGCCAATCAGCCCCAGCATTTT.

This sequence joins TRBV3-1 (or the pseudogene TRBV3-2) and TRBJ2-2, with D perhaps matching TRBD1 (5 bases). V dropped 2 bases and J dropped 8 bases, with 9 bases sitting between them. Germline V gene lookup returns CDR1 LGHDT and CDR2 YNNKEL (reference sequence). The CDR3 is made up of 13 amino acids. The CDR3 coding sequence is TGTGCCAGCAGCCAACAGGGCCTGGGGGAGCTGTTTTTT. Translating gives CASSQQGLGELFF.

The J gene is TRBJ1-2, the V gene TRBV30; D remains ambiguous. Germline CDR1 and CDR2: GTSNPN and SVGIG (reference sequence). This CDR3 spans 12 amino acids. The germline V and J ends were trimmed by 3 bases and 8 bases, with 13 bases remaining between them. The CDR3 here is CAWRDAPGGYTF. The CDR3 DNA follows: TGTGCCTGGAGAGATGCCCCTGGGGGCTACACCTTC.

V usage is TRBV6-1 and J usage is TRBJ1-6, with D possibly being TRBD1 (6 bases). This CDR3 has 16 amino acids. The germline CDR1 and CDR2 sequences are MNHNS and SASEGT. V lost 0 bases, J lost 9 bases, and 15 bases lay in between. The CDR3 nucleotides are TGTGCCAGCAGTGAAGCGCCACAGGGTTTAGGTTCACCCCTCCACTTT. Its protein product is CASSEAPQGLGSPLHF.

CDR3 bases: TGTGCCAGTAGTGGGCCGGGCAATCAGCCCCAGCATTTT. It codes for CASSGPGNQPQHF. The genes are TRBV19 and TRBJ1-5; no firm D call. The V gene's germline CDR1 is LNHDA and CDR2 SQIVND (reference sequence). V was trimmed by 5 bases and J by 2 bases, leaving 7 bases between them. This CDR3 spans 13 amino acids.

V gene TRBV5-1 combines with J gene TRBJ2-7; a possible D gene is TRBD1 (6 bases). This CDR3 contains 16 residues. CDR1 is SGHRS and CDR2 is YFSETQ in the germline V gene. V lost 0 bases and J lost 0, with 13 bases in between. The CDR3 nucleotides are TGCGCCAGCAGCTTGGTGGTAGGGGGAAACTCCTACGAGCAGTACTTC. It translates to CASSLVVGGNSYEQYF.

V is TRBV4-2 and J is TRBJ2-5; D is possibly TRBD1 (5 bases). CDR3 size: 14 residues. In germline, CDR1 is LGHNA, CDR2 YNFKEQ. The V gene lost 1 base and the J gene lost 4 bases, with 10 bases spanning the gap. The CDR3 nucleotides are TGTGCCAGCAGCCAAGCCACAGGACGAGAGACCCAGTACTTC. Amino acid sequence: CASSQATGRETQYF.